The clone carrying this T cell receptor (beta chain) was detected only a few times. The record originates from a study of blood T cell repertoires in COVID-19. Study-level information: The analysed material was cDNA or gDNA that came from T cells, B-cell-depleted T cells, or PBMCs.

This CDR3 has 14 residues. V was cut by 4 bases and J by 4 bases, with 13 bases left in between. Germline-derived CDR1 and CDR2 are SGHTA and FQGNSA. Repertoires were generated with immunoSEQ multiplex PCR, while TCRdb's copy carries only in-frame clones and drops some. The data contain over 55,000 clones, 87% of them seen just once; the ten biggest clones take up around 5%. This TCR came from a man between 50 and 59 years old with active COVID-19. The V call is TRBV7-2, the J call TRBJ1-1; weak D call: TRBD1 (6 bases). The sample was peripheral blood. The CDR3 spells CASSSIQGFTEAFF. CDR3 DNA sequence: TGTGCCAGCAGCTCAATCCAGGGGTTCACTGAAGCTTTCTTT.